The 3 T cell receptor beta chains below come from one sample, sequenced in a study of T cell responses to AZD1222 COVID-19 vaccine. The assay was immunoSEQ multiplex PCR, and TCRdb's table has in-frame clones only and misses some. Among around 50,000 clones listed, 75% to 90% were seen once. This sample comprised peripheral blood, obtained 28 days after the second AZD1222 dose. These receptors all come from an adult who received the AZD1222 COVID-19 vaccine.

The chain has TRBV19 and TRBJ2-3; D not certain. Trimming took 4 bases from V and 5 from J, leaving 7 bases between them. The germline gives CDR1 LNHDA, CDR2 SQIVND (reference sequence). CDR3 size: 12 residues. The CDR3 region has the DNA TGTGCCAGTAGTAGCATTAGAGATACGCAGTATTTT. The encoded protein is CASSSIRDTQYF.

The chain recombines TRBV7-9 with TRBJ2-5, with TRBD2 as a possible D gene (6 bases). Germline CDR1 reads SEHNR; CDR2 reads FQNEAQ (reference sequence). CDR3 length: 14 residues. V dropped 1 base and J dropped 2 bases, with 8 bases sitting between them. The CDR3 spells CASSLGTTQETQYF. The DNA for the CDR3 is TGTGCCAGCAGCTTAGGGACTACTCAAGAGACCCAGTACTTC.

The chain has TRBV25-1 and TRBJ2-3, with TRBD1 matching over 7 bases. With V trimmed by 6 bases and J by 4 bases, 7 bases remained unmatched. CDR3 length: 14 amino acids. Germline V gives CDR1 MGHDK, CDR2 SYGVNS. This CDR3 reads CASSTGVGPDTQYF. The CDR3 region has the DNA TGTGCCAGCAGCACAGGGGTGGGTCCAGATACGCAGTATTTT.